This T cell receptor beta chain was obtained from a study of T cells in Graves' hyperthyroidism and ophthalmopathy (dated by TCRdb to the late 2010s). Background for the entire study: Peripheral blood samples were taken at the time of initial diagnosis, prior to any treatment. The 85 to 100 discovery patients were divided at random into training and test sets in a 7:3 ratio. After sampling, hyperthyroidism patients received methimazole starting at 30 mg daily, and ophthalmopathy patients received high-dose intravenous methylprednisolone. An independent validation cohort of about 20 hyperthyroidism patients and some 15 patients who later progressed to ophthalmopathy tested prospective prediction of ophthalmopathy. According to the paper, TCR Vbeta CDR3 sequencing was carried out on roughly 130 peripheral blood samples, which came from some 41 ophthalmopathy, 80 or so hyperthyroidism and some 17 progressor patients. TCR V-J signatures able to tell the groups apart were searched for in a discovery cohort of approximately 95 patients, of whom under 45 had Graves' ophthalmopathy and more than 55 had stable Graves' hyperthyroidism. In addition, the study compared T-cell repertoires in thyroid tissue and in blood from six Graves' hyperthyroidism patients.

V loses 1 base of germline sequence and J loses 4 bases, and the interval between the two ends is 17 bases. Including cysteine and phenylalanine, the CDR3 has 15 amino acids. CDR3 DNA only is kept here, 45 bases in frame from base 1. The germline V gene (reference sequence) supplies CDR1 DFQATT and CDR2 SNEGSKA. The TCR beta CDR3 regions were amplified from RNA transcripts. The TCR CDR3 was subjected to a first round of RT-PCR using the HTBI primer set and the Qiagen OneStep RT-PCR kit. Libraries were constructed in a second round of multiplex PCR, after which size selection and purification were carried out. Paired-end sequencing of the libraries was performed with 100 bp reads on an Illumina HiSeq2000. In the source study's methods: SOAPnuke was used to process the raw data, with reads discarded if the reads contained adapters or uncalled bases, had a mean Phred below 15, or lacked an exact constant-primer or identifier match. High-quality paired reads were merged using COPE v1.2.5, and each unique nucleotide sequence was defined as a clonotype. Clonotypes were aligned to IMGT TRBV, TRBD and TRBJ reference segments using MiTCR v1.1. Analysis was restricted to V-J combinations with a frequency above 0.0001, which covered roughly 99% of repertoires. The TCS score was defined as F50 (clonal expansion) divided by E x V (chaos), with BLOSUM62-based TCRdist calculated between CDR3 peptides within each V-J. Welch's t-statistics and random forest reduced roughly 500 V-J features to 13, which were used in a naive Bayes classifier (R e1071). Clones were called with MiXCR by TCRdb after fastp trimmed the public reads at Q25, and only in-frame beta chains were retained. Each record represents a unique CDR3 protein, reported with the most common genes and DNA among its rows. The V and J calls were determined by TCRdb, not by the authors. The sample records hundreds of thousands of distinct CDR3 sequences, roughly 22% of which are singletons. The ten largest make up 50% to 75% of the sample.

Summary of the overall study and its limitations: During validation, the model predicted progression to ophthalmopathy a median of about 5.9 months ahead of onset, with just under 71% sensitivity and about 75% specificity. A model built on a 13 V-J signature distinguished ophthalmopathy from stable hyperthyroidism, reaching around 90% sensitivity and under 84% specificity in cross-validation and 80%/75% in testing. Most expanded thyroid clonotypes (frequency above 0.001) were also detected in blood, suggesting blood repertoires may reflect thyroid immune responses. Sample size was not statistically predetermined, and blinding of investigators to group allocation was not performed.

Ophthalmopathy patients had moderately to severely active disease, with a Clinical Activity Score of 3 or more, a NOSPECS grade of 4 or more, and a disease duration of less than 3 months. The study excluded patients with uncontrolled infections, other autoimmune diseases, pregnancy or lactation. Clinical symptoms, serum thyroxine and TRAb, thyroid ultrasound, and orbital computed tomography formed the basis for the diagnoses. PBMCs were separated from approximately 10 ml of fresh peripheral blood using Ficoll-Paque density gradient centrifugation. Trizol reagent was used to extract total RNA, and RNA quality was then checked on an Agilent 2100 Bioanalyzer. This clonotype was recorded a few times. No antigen is known for it. Base qualities were left out, and no much larger clone turns up one base away.

The sequence was obtained from a man aged 30-40 years with Graves' ophthalmopathy. This chain joins TRBV20-1 to TRBJ2-7; possibly the D gene is TRBD1, per 6 matching bases. The sample consisted of blood. The CDR3 reads CSARGPTGYQYEQYF. In nucleotide form, the sequence is TGCAGTGCTAGAGGTCCTACAGGGTATCAGTACGAGCAGTACTTC.